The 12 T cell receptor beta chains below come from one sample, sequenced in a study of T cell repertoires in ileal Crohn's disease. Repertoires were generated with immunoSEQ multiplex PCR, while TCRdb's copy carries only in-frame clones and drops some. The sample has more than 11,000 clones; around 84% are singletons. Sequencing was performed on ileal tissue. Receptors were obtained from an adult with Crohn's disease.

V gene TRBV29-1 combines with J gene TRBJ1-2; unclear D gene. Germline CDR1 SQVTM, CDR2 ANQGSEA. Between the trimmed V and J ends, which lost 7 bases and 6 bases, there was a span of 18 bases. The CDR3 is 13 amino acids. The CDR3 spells CSALSGEGDGYTF. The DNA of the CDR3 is TGCAGCGCCCTGAGCGGGGAGGGAGATGGCTACACCTTC.

The CDR3 sequence is CASSLAGGGTGELFF. CDR3 nucleotides: TGTGCCAGCAGCTTAGCGGGGGGCGGCACCGGGGAGCTGTTTTTT. This chain joins TRBV28 and TRBJ2-2; TRBD2 matches 10 bases. Trimming cost V 6 bases and J 4 bases; bases outside gene matches: 5. The CDR3 length is 15 residues. The V gene's germline CDR1 is MDHEN and CDR2 SYDVKM.

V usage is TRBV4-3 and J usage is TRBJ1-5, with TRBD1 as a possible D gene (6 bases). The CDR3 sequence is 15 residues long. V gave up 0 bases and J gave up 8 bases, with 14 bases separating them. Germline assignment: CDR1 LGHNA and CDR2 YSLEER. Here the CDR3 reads CASSQDIGRDKPQHF. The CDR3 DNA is TGCGCCAGCAGCCAAGATATTGGCAGGGACAAGCCCCAGCATTTT.

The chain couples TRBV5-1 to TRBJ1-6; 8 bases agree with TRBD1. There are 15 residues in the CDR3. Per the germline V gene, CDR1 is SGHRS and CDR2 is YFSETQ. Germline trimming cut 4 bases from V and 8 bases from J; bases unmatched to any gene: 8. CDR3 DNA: TGCGCCAGCAGCCCCCGGACAGGGTTGGATTCACCCCTCCACTTT. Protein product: CASSPRTGLDSPLHF.

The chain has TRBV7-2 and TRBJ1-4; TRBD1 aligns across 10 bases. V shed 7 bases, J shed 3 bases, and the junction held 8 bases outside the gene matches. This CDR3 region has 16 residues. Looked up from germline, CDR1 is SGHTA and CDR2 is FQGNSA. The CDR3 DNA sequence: TGTGCCAGCACCATGAGACAGGGGGCGTCTAATGAAAAACTGTTTTTT. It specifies CASTMRQGASNEKLFF.

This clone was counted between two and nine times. CDR3 DNA sequence: TGCAGCGTTGAAGGGCCCGCCGGGGAGCTGTTTTTT. Protein sequence: CSVEGPAGELFF. The chain couples TRBV29-1 to TRBJ2-2; D uncertain. The CDR3 runs 12 residues. CDR1 is SQVTM and CDR2 is ANQGSEA in the germline V gene. Trimming stripped 1 base from V and 6 bases from J, with 6 bases between.

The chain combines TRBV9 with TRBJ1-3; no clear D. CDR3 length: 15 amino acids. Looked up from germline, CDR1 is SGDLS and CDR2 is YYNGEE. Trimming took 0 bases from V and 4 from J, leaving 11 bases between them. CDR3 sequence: CASSVDLSGGNTIYF. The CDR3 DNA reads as TGTGCCAGCAGCGTAGATTTGTCGGGAGGAAACACCATATATTTT.

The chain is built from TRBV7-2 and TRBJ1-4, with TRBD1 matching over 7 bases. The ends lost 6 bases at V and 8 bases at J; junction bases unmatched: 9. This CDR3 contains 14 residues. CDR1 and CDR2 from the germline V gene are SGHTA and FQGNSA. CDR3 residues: CASRLGQRWEKLFF. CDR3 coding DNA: TGTGCCAGCAGACTGGGACAGCGGTGGGAAAAACTGTTTTTT.

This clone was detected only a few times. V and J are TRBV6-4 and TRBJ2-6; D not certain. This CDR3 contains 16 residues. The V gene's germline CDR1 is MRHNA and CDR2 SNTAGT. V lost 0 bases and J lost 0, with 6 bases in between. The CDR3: CASSDSSNSGANVLTF. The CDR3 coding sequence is TGTGCCAGCAGTGACTCATCTAACTCTGGGGCCAACGTCCTGACTTTC.

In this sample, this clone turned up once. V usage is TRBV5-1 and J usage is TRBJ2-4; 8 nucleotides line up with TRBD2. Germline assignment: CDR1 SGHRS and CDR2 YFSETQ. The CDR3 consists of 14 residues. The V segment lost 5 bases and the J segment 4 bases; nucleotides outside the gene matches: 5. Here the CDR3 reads CASRAAGGKNIQYF. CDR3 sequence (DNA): TGCGCCAGCAGGGCGGCGGGGGGAAAAAACATTCAGTACTTC.

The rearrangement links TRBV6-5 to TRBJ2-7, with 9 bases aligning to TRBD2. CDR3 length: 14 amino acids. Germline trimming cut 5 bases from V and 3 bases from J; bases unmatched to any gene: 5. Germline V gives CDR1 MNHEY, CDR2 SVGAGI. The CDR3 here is CASSPGLASYEQYF. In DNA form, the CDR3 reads TGTGCCAGCAGTCCGGGACTAGCTAGCTACGAGCAGTACTTC.

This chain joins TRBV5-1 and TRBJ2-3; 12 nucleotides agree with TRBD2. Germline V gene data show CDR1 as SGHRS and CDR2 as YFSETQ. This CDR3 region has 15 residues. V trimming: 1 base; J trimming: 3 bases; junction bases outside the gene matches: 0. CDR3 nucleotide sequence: TGCGCCAGCAGCTTGCTAGCGGGGGGGACAGATACGCAGTATTTT. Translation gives CASSLLAGGTDTQYF.